A single T cell receptor (beta chain) is shown here with its context. What it recognizes is unknown. Cells sorted as Tregs were CD4+, CD25+ and CD127-/low. TCRdb re-derived calls from the 5' RACE reads in MiXCR, one entry per CDR3 protein. The table shows fewer than 50,000 distinct CDR3 sequences, with about a fifth occurring only once. Study-wide results and caveats: Whole repertoires were not studied in the larger cohort, only one V-J beta rearrangement.

This CDR3 region has 17 residues. The germline V gene encodes CDR1 MDHEN and CDR2 SYDVKM. V lost 3 bases and J lost 0; bases outside the gene matches: 7. The chain uses TRBV28 and TRBJ1-5; 8 bases fit TRBD1. This sequence was found in a female donor with breast cancer. The sequencing input was Tregs sorted from a lymph node. The CDR3 loop reads CASSFDGQGLSNQPQHF. CDR3 coding DNA: TGTGCCAGCAGTTTCGACGGACAGGGCCTTAGCAATCAGCCCCAGCATTTT.